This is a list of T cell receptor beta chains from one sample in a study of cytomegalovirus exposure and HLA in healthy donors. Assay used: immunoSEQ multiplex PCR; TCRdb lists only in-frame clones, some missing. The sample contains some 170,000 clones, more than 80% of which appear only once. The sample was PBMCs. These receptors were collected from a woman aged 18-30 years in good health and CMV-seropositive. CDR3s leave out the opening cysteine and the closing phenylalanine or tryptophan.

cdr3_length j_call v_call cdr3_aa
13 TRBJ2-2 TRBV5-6 ASSLDRLDTGELF
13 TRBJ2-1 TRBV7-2 ASSPTGTSGGEQF
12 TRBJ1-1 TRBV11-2 ASGRRQDHTEAF
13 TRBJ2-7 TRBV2 ASREDRVGSYEQY
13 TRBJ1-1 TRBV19 ASSIAQGAPTEAF
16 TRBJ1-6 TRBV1 TSSQEGGRQPVNSPLH
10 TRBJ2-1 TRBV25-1 ASSDRREGQF
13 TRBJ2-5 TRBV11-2 ASSLDGLTAETQY
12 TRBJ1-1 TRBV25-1 ASAVDRGFPEAF
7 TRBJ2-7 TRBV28 ASSPPKY
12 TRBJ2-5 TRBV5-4 ASSLRGIWETQY
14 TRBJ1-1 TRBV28 ASSRTGGSGFTEAF
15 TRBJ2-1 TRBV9 ASSGQLAGGPYNEQF
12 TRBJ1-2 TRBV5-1 ASSTKQGNYGYT
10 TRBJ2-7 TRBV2 ASRVTRDEQY
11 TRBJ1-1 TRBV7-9 ASSSQGDTEAF
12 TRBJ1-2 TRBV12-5 ASGPPNSNYGYT
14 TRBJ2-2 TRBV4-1 ASSQDRDRYTGELF
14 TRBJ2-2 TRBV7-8 ASSPTSGGGTGELF
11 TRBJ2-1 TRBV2 ASSERRYNEQF
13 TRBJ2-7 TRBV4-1 ASSPGGLGSYEQY
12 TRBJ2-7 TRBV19 ASVGTGSSYEQY
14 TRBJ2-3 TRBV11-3 ASSFSPTGITDTQY
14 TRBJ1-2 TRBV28 ASRLSGTGGVYGYT
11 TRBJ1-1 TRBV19 ASSTEGWTEAF
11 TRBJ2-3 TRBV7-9 ASSLAGGGGRY
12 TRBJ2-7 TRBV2 ASNTGTGEFLQY
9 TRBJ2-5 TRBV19 ASTGYETQY
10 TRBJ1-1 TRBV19 ASSTQDREAF
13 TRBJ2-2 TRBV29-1 SVQGLAGATGELF
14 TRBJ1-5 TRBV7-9 ASSLVTASSNQPQH
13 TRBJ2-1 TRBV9 ASSVEGTWVNEQF
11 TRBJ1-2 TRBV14 ASSPQDRYGYT
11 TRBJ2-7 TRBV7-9 ASSLAGLDEQY
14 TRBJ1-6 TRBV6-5 ASSYSRKGFDSLLY
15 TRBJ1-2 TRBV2 ASSSYGIRGIFGGYT
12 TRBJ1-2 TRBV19 ASSRLQGHYGYT
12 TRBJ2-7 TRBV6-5 ASSYSAGLYEQY
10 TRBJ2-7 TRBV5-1 ASSFNTDEQY
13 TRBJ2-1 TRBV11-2 ASSSRAGGTSEQF
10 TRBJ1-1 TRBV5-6 ASSQQNTEAF
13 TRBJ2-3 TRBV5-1 ASSLLGPQFDTQY
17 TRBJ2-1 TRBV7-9 ASSGGGQGALSSYNEQF
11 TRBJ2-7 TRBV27 ASGLAGDYEQY
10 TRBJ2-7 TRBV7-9 ASGLAGYEQH
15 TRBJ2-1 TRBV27 ASHGRAANRVYNEQF
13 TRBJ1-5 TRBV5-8 ASSLFDRGNQPQH
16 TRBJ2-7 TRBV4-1 ASSQSSGEMGGSYEQY
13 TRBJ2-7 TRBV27 ASSLYGTASYEQY
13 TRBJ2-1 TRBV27 ASRKGGGGAHEQF
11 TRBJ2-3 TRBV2 ASGGFRTDTQY
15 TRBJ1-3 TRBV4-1 ASSPTGTALSGNTIY
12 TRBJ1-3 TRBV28 ASSPPGLGNTIY
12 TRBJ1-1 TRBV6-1 ASSGARLNTEAF
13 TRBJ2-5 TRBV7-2 ASSRSGQIGETQY